The rows below give T cell receptor beta chains drawn from one sample of a study of type 1 regulatory T cells. TCRdb reprocessed the reads via MiXCR and lists one record per CDR3 protein. The table has 15,000 to 20,000 distinct CDR3 sequences, about a tenth seen once; the top ten hold around 2.8%. The sequenced material came from CD4+ T cells, either the whole sample or a sorted fraction (not recorded which). Every receptor here comes from a human donor in good health. Each CDR3 is given with its conserved first and last residue. The D gene is left open where the match is weak. Only part of the rows carry a size: once, few, many, or a class if the clone is expanded.

abundance,d_gene,j_gene,v_gene,CDR3aa,CDR3nt
medium-sized,.,TRBJ2-1,TRBV7-9,CASSLTYGEQFF,TGTGCCAGCAGTTTAACGTACGGCGAGCAGTTCTTC
many,TRBD2,TRBJ2-1,TRBV20-1,CSAERELPYNEQFF,TGCAGTGCTGAGCGGGAGCTACCCTACAATGAGCAGTTCTTC
few,.,TRBJ1-3,TRBV5-5,CASSLALGSLVRSTIYF,TGTGCCAGCAGCTTGGCCCTCGGTTCGCTAGTCAGGAGCACCATATATTTT
many,.,TRBJ2-5,TRBV9,CASSVGGGTQYF,TGTGCCAGCAGCGTAGGAGGGGGGACCCAGTACTTC
few,.,TRBJ1-1,TRBV7-2,CASSKEVNTEAFF,TGTGCCAGCAGCAAGGAGGTAAACACTGAAGCTTTCTTT
many,.,TRBJ2-7,TRBV19,CASRLGAGRTPYEQYF,TGTGCCAGTAGGCTAGGGGCGGGCCGAACACCCTACGAGCAGTACTTC
medium-sized,TRBD1,TRBJ1-5,TRBV5-5,CASSPSIRDRGGQPQHF,TGTGCCAGCAGCCCATCAATCCGGGACAGGGGCGGTCAGCCCCAGCATTTT
many,.,TRBJ2-1,TRBV5-5,CASSLNWVLGNEQFF,TGTGCCAGCAGCCTGAATTGGGTTTTGGGCAATGAGCAGTTCTTC
.,.,TRBJ2-7,TRBV7-9,CASSLALGESDEQYF,TGTGCCAGCAGCTTAGCGCTGGGGGAGTCAGACGAGCAGTACTTC
medium-sized,.,TRBJ1-5,TRBV7-2,CASSPKQGTGQPQHF,TGTGCCAGCAGCCCCAAGCAGGGGACGGGGCAGCCCCAGCATTTT
.,.,TRBJ1-5,TRBV14,CASSSKPVRVLSQPQHF,TGTGCCAGCAGCTCTAAACCAGTTAGGGTTTTGAGTCAGCCCCAGCATTTT
.,TRBD2,TRBJ2-7,TRBV7-9,CASSSGLAGPYEQYF,TGTGCCAGCAGCTCCGGACTAGCGGGCCCCTACGAGCAGTACTTC
many,TRBD2,TRBJ2-3,TRBV2,CASSPSGGYTDTQYF,TGTGCCAGCAGTCCTAGCGGGGGTTACACAGATACGCAGTATTTT
many,TRBD1,TRBJ1-5,TRBV6-5,CASRRTGTESNQPQHF,TGTGCCAGCAGACGAACCGGGACAGAGAGCAATCAGCCCCAGCATTTT
many,.,TRBJ2-2,TRBV18,CASSSGNGISNTGELFF,TGTGCCAGCTCATCCGGAAACGGGATATCGAACACCGGGGAGCTGTTTTTT
few,TRBD1,TRBJ1-2,TRBV5-1,CASSLYLQGDGYTF,TGCGCCAGCAGCTTGTATCTCCAGGGGGACGGCTACACCTTC
many,.,TRBJ2-2,TRBV20-1,CSANDGRFGELFF,TGCAGTGCCAACGACGGGCGATTCGGGGAGCTGTTTTTT
few,.,TRBJ1-1,TRBV20-1,CSARAQNTEAFF,TGCAGTGCTAGAGCCCAAAACACTGAAGCTTTCTTT
.,.,TRBJ2-7,TRBV7-6,CASSIGAAYEQYF,TGTGCCAGCAGCATCGGAGCCGCCTACGAGCAGTACTTC
many,.,TRBJ2-1,TRBV14,CASSQGHRASSYNEQFF,TGTGCCAGCAGCCAAGGACATAGAGCGAGCTCCTACAATGAGCAGTTCTTC
.,.,TRBJ2-1,TRBV5-1,CASSRIGNEQFF,TGCGCCAGCAGCAGAATCGGGAATGAGCAGTTCTTC
many,.,TRBJ2-2,TRBV9,CASSVAGQIHTGELFF,TGTGCCAGCAGCGTAGCGGGGCAGATCCACACCGGGGAGCTGTTTTTT
.,.,TRBJ2-3,TRBV7-2,CASRARAADTQYF,TGTGCCAGCAGGGCGAGGGCCGCAGATACGCAGTATTTT
many,.,TRBJ2-3,TRBV20-1,CSARPEDTQYF,TGCAGTGCTAGACCAGAAGATACGCAGTATTTT
many,.,TRBJ2-7,TRBV14,CASSQVSGGSSYEQYF,TGTGCCAGCAGCCAAGTTAGCGGAGGAAGCTCCTACGAGCAGTACTTC
many,.,TRBJ1-4,TRBV29-1,CSGRDGGDEKLFF,TGCAGCGGGAGGGACGGAGGAGACGAAAAACTGTTTTTT
many,TRBD2,TRBJ2-1,TRBV4-3,CASSQVLAGVENEQFF,TGCGCCAGCAGCCAAGTTTTAGCGGGAGTTGAGAATGAGCAGTTCTTC
many,.,TRBJ2-7,TRBV2,CASTPGQMDEQYF,TGTGCCAGCACCCCGGGACAAATGGACGAGCAGTACTTC
few,.,TRBJ1-1,TRBV25-1,CASSESGRMNTEAFF,TGTGCCAGCAGTGAATCTGGACGCATGAACACTGAAGCTTTCTTT
once,.,TRBJ2-1,TRBV9,CASSVTVTGEQFF,TGTGCCAGCAGCGTGACGGTTACGGGTGAGCAGTTCTTC
medium-sized,.,TRBJ2-2,TRBV3-1,CASSQGGPQLFF,TGTGCCAGCAGCCAAGGTGGTCCCCAGCTGTTTTTT
few,.,TRBJ1-4,TRBV9,CASSPQGLAGDEKLFF,TGTGCCAGCAGCCCTCAGGGTTTGGCAGGGGATGAAAAACTGTTTTTT
many,TRBD1,TRBJ1-2,TRBV5-6,CASSWDRNYGYTF,TGTGCCAGCAGCTGGGACAGGAACTATGGCTACACCTTC
many,TRBD2,TRBJ2-5,TRBV20-1,CSAIRASGDQETQYF,TGCAGTGCTATTCGGGCTAGCGGGGATCAAGAGACCCAGTACTTC
.,TRBD1,TRBJ1-1,TRBV6-1,CASSDRGRGTTEAFF,TGTGCCAGCAGCGACAGGGGGCGGGGGACAACTGAAGCTTTCTTT
many,.,TRBJ2-1,TRBV20-1,CSAQTTSHPNNEQFF,TGCAGTGCTCAAACTACGTCTCACCCTAACAATGAGCAGTTCTTC
many,.,TRBJ2-2,TRBV6-1,CASSEPNTGELFF,TGTGCCAGCAGTGAACCGAACACCGGGGAGCTGTTTTTT
many,.,TRBJ2-2,TRBV7-9,CASSPRTGTNTGELFF,TGTGCCAGCAGCCCCCGGACGGGAACGAACACCGGGGAGCTGTTTTTT
many,.,TRBJ2-7,TRBV6-5,CASAEAAGEQYF,TGTGCCAGCGCAGAGGCCGCGGGAGAGCAGTACTTC